The 26 T cell receptor beta chains below all came from one sample that was sequenced in a study of T cells after yellow fever vaccination (dated by TCRdb to between 2019 and 2020). The intended sense of this specimen's treatment or condition label: live attenuated yellow fever vaccine strain. To prepare the library, 5' RACE was applied. These reads were obtained on an Illumina HiSeq 2500. TCRdb ran its own pipeline on the public reads, namely fastp trimming at Q25 and MiXCR clone calling, and kept in-frame beta chains. One record per CDR3 amino acid sequence lists the most common genes and DNA. The sample table lists about 49,000 distinct CDR3 sequences, roughly 7% of them with a count of one. The ten top clones hold 28% of the sample. The input for sequencing was CD8+ T cells sorted from PBMCs, taken less than 16 days after the first yellow fever vaccination. The receptor set was obtained from a man aged 18 to 29 who received the YFV17D yellow fever vaccine.

This clonotype came up many times. The rearrangement uses TRBV11-2 and TRBJ2-2; the match to TRBD2 covers 9 bases. Trimming took 4 bases from V and 2 from J; bases not matched to a gene: 5. The CDR3 runs to 16 residues. Germline V gene data show CDR1 as SGHAT and CDR2 as FQNNGV. Written as DNA, the CDR3 is TGTGCCAGCAGCTCCGTAGCGGGGGTCAACACCGGGGAGCTGTTTTTT. This gives the protein CASSSVAGVNTGELFF.

This clonotype was detected many times. V usage is TRBV12-3 or TRBV12-4 and J usage is TRBJ2-3, with a tentative D call TRBD2 (6 bases). The germline V and J ends were trimmed by 6 bases and 6 bases, with 13 bases remaining between them. CDR3 length: 13 residues. CDR3 DNA: TGTGCCAGCAGCTCGGGGGAGCTGGATACGCAGTATTTT. This translates into CASSSGELDTQYF.

Worth noting for this clonotype: A read error may be the cause here, since a much bigger clone is one base away. This chain joins TRBV28 and TRBJ1-2, with TRBD1 as a possible D gene (6 bases). V was cut by 4 bases and J by 4 bases, with 10 bases left in between. The CDR3 consists of 13 residues. CDR1 and CDR2 (germline): MDHEN, SYDVKM. DNA of the CDR3: TGTGCCAGCAGTTCGGGGGGCGTCTATGGCTACACCTTC. Translation gives CASSSGGVYGYTF.

In its sample, this clonotype was seen many times. The genes are TRBV6-5 and TRBJ2-1; 9 bases fit TRBD2. Trimming at V came to 2 bases and at J to 0 bases, leaving 8 bases not matched to a gene. The CDR3 is made up of 18 amino acids. The germline CDR1 and CDR2 sequences are MNHEY and SVGAGI. DNA of the CDR3: TGTGCCAGCAGTTACAGCGCTAGCGGGGTTCACTCCTACAATGAGCAGTTCTTC. This encodes CASSYSASGVHSYNEQFF.

This clonotype was recorded at least ten times. The gene calls are TRBV3-1 and TRBJ2-1; perhaps TRBD2 as D (6 bases). The V gene's germline CDR1 is LGHDT and CDR2 YNNKEL (reference sequence). Trimming stripped 3 bases from V and 4 bases from J, with 13 bases between. CDR3 length: 15 residues. The CDR3 nucleotides read TGTGCCAGCAGCCAGGGGGGAGAAGGGTACAATGAGCAGTTCTTC. Amino acid sequence: CASSQGGEGYNEQFF.

This clonotype appeared a few times. The chain uses TRBV5-1 and TRBJ2-2, with D unclear. This CDR3 comprises 14 residues. Per germline, CDR1 SGHRS and CDR2 YFSETQ. V was pared by 4 bases and J by 4 bases, with 11 bases between. The CDR3 DNA is TGCGCCAGCAGCCCCGGAACCATCACCGGGGAGCTGTTTTTT. Amino acid sequence: CASSPGTITGELFF.

Points on this clonotype: A much larger clone is a single base away; this may be a read error. The CDR3 DNA is TGTGCCAGCAGCTTTTTCCCCGGCAAGCAGTACTTC. It specifies CASSFFPGKQYF. The V gene is TRBV5-6, the J gene TRBJ2-7; D is ambiguous. Trimming removed 2 bases at V and 8 bases at J, with 11 bases between. The CDR3 contains 12 residues. Germline V gives CDR1 SGHDT, CDR2 YYEEEE.

This clonotype was recorded many times. The chain has TRBV12-3 or TRBV12-4 and TRBJ2-7, with 7 bases fitting TRBD1. V gave up 3 bases and J gave up 5 bases; unmatched junction bases: 7. This CDR3 is 14 amino acids long. The CDR3 sequence is CASSFWDRIHEQYF. In nucleotides, the CDR3 is TGTGCCAGCAGTTTTTGGGACAGAATCCACGAGCAGTACTTC.

This clonotype was counted many times. The J gene is TRBJ2-7, the V gene TRBV4-3; 8 nucleotides align to TRBD1. The CDR3 totals 15 residues. V shed 0 bases, J shed 4 bases, and the junction held 5 bases outside the gene matches. Germline V gene sequence: CDR1 LGHNA, CDR2 YSLEER. CDR3 sequence: CASSQDWDRTYEQYF. The CDR3 DNA reads as TGCGCCAGCAGCCAAGATTGGGACAGGACGTACGAGCAGTACTTC.

This clonotype was counted between two and nine times. The chain combines TRBV5-4 with TRBJ1-1; no firm D call. There are 14 residues in the CDR3. Germline values: CDR1 SGHNT, CDR2 YYREEE (reference sequence). V shed 0 bases and J shed 4 bases, with 10 bases lying between them. The CDR3: CASSLDAGSTEAFF. CDR3 coding DNA: TGTGCCAGCAGCTTGGACGCTGGGAGCACTGAAGCTTTCTTT.

This clonotype appeared many times. This chain joins TRBV12-5 and TRBJ2-6, with 7 nucleotides matching TRBD1. The V and J ends lost 2 bases and 0 bases, in that order; junction bases with no gene match: 10. From germline, CDR1 is LGHNT and CDR2 FRNRAP. The CDR3 covers 19 residues. Written as DNA, the CDR3 is TGTGCTAGTGGTTTGTTTCTAGAGGGACAGAGCTCTGGGGCCAACGTCCTGACTTTC. The encoded protein is CASGLFLEGQSSGANVLTF.

This clonotype was found many times. V usage is TRBV7-2 and J usage is TRBJ1-2, with D possibly being TRBD1 (6 bases). CDR1 SGHTA and CDR2 FQGNSA come from the germline V gene. Trimming pared 0 bases from V and 7 bases from J, leaving 18 bases between. This CDR3 is 16 amino acids long. The CDR3 is CASSLADRTVSSGYTF. The CDR3 DNA follows: TGTGCCAGCAGCTTAGCCGATAGGACAGTTAGCTCTGGCTACACCTTC.

This clonotype occurred many times. The V and J genes are TRBV6-5 and TRBJ2-7; D uncertain. V lost 2 bases, J lost 2 bases, and 13 bases lay in between. Germline CDR1 and CDR2: MNHEY and SVGAGI. The CDR3 has 15 amino acids. The CDR3 reads CASSYVSGRPYEQYF. CDR3 bases: TGTGCCAGCAGTTACGTTTCAGGAAGGCCCTACGAGCAGTACTTC.

The chain carries TRBV6-4 and TRBJ2-3; the D call may be TRBD1 or TRBD2 (5 bases each). The V gene's germline CDR1 is MRHNA and CDR2 SNTAGT. Trimming left V 3 bases short and J 2 bases short, with 12 bases between. CDR3 size: 15 residues. This chain's CDR3 is CASSDTGTATDTQYF. CDR3 nucleotide sequence: TGTGCCAGCAGTGATACGGGGACGGCCACAGATACGCAGTATTTT.

This clonotype is medium-sized within its sample. V is TRBV6-5 and J is TRBJ2-7; D is uncertain. CDR1 and CDR2 from the germline V gene are MNHEY and SVGAGI. The CDR3 has 11 residues. The V gene lost 4 bases and the J gene lost 2 bases, with 3 bases spanning the gap. CDR3 nucleotides: TGTGCCAGCAGTTCCCCCTACGAGCAGTACTTC. It specifies CASSSPYEQYF.

This clonotype showed up just a few times. The rearrangement joins TRBV7-9 to TRBJ1-5, with TRBD1 matching 7 bases. V shed 3 bases, J shed 9 bases, and the junction held 8 bases outside the gene matches. The CDR3 is 14 residues long. The germline CDR1 and CDR2 sequences are SEHNR and FQNEAQ (reference sequence). The CDR3 DNA reads as TGTGCCAGCAGCTTCGGACAGGACGGGGTGCCCCAGCATTTT. Amino acids: CASSFGQDGVPQHF.

This clonotype was seen ten or more times. The V and J genes are TRBV27 and TRBJ1-2; 10 bases agree with TRBD1. CDR1 and CDR2 from the germline V gene are MNHEY and SMNVEV (reference sequence). The CDR3 has 15 residues. Trimming removed 3 bases from V and 7 bases from J; junction bases left unmatched: 8. The CDR3 coding sequence is TGTGCCAGCAGTTTCCGACAGGGGGCGACGTCTGGCTACACCTTC. Amino acid sequence: CASSFRQGATSGYTF.

The sample holds many counts of this clonotype. The rearrangement joins TRBV7-9 to TRBJ2-3; 7 nucleotides agree with TRBD2. Germline trimming cut 0 bases from V and 2 bases from J; bases unmatched to any gene: 8. The CDR3 runs to 17 residues. CDR1 is SEHNR, CDR2 FQNEAQ, per germline (reference sequence). As DNA, the CDR3 is TGTGCCAGCAGCTTAGCGAGGCGGGGGTGGAACACAGATACGCAGTATTTT. Translating gives CASSLARRGWNTDTQYF.

This clonotype was detected only once. The gene calls are TRBV7-8 and TRBJ2-7; D is ambiguous. Germline assignment: CDR1 SGHVS and CDR2 FQNEAQ. The CDR3 runs to 13 residues. The V end lost 8 bases, the J end lost 3 bases, and 14 bases lay between the germline ends. CDR3 sequence reads: CASGPGLLYEQYV. The CDR3 region has the DNA TGTGCCAGCGGCCCCGGGCTGCTCTACGAGCAGTACGTC.

About this clonotype: One base away lies a much larger clone, so this may be a sequencing read error. The rearrangement uses TRBV7-9 and TRBJ2-1, with 7 bases that match TRBD1. The CDR3 loop spans 15 amino acids. Germline lookup yields CDR1 SEHNR and CDR2 FQNEAQ (reference sequence). Trimming removed 3 bases from V and 7 bases from J; junction bases left unmatched: 9. The CDR3 sequence: CASSLTGPPWNEQFF. The CDR3 DNA reads as TGTGCCAGCAGCTTGACAGGGCCCCCTTGGAATGAGCAGTTCTTC. Drawing the rest from reference TRBV7-9 and TRBJ2-1, the complete variable domain is DTGVSQNPRHKITKRGQNVTFRCDPISEHNRLYWYRQTLGQGPEFLTYFQNEAQLEKSRLLSDRFSAERPKGSFSTLEIQRTEQGDSAMYLCASSLTGPPWNEQFFGPGTRLTVL.

This clonotype was counted a few times. The chain links TRBV29-1 to TRBJ2-7; TRBD1 agrees at 9 bases. The CDR3 has 17 amino acids. The J segment lost 2 bases and the V segment lost 1 base, leaving 12 bases of the junction unmatched. Germline loops: CDR1 SQVTM, CDR2 ANQGSEA. The CDR3 coding sequence is TGCAGCGTTGAAGGCAAGGGCGGGACAGGGAGTCCCTACGAGCAGTACTTC. This gives the protein CSVEGKGGTGSPYEQYF.

This clonotype was counted at least ten times. The chain is built from TRBV7-9 and TRBJ2-1, with D tentatively TRBD1 (5 bases). Germline CDR1 and CDR2: SEHNR and FQNEAQ (reference sequence). V lost 9 bases, J lost 7 bases, and 22 bases lay in between. The CDR3 has 15 amino acids. CDR3 sequence reads: CASLPGATARNEQFF. The CDR3 DNA reads TGTGCCAGTCTCCCTGGGGCCACGGCGAGGAATGAGCAGTTCTTC.

This clonotype was counted ten times or more. The rearrangement links TRBV6-2 or TRBV6-3 to TRBJ1-2; 9 positions match TRBD1. This CDR3 is built from 17 residues. CDR1 is MNHEY, CDR2 SVGEGT, per germline. Trimming removed 3 bases from V and 5 bases from J; junction bases left unmatched: 13. The CDR3 spells CASSYSRETGGNYGYTF. The CDR3 DNA reads as TGTGCCAGCAGTTATTCCCGTGAGACAGGGGGGAATTATGGCTACACCTTC.

In its sample, this clonotype was seen many times. The chain employs TRBV12-3 or TRBV12-4 and TRBJ2-1; TRBD1 aligns across 9 bases. This CDR3 comprises 13 residues. Losses at the gene ends were 6 bases for V and 12 bases for J; bases not matched to a gene: 9. CDR3 in DNA: TGTGCCAGCAGGTGGGACAGGGATATGGGGCAGTTCTTC. Protein product: CASRWDRDMGQFF.

This clonotype appeared many times. V usage is TRBV5-1 and J usage is TRBJ2-7, with 8 bases aligning to TRBD1. CDR1 and CDR2 (germline): SGHRS, YFSETQ. After removal of 4 bases from V and 0 bases from J, the junction contained 3 bases not matched to a gene. This CDR3 has 14 residues. The CDR3: CASSHGQGSYEQYF. CDR3 coding DNA: TGCGCCAGCAGCCACGGACAGGGCTCCTACGAGCAGTACTTC. Full variable domain (remainder filled in from reference TRBV5-1 and TRBJ2-7): KAGVTQTPRYLIKTRGQQVTLSCSPISGHRSVSWYQQTPGQGLQFLFEYFSETQRNKGNFPGRFSGRQFSNSRSEMNVSTLELGDSALYLCASSHGQGSYEQYFGPGTRLTVT.

In this sample, this clonotype turned up many times. CDR3 DNA sequence: TGTGCCAGCAGCAAGGGGGCCAGCTCCTATAATTCACCCCTCCACTTT. It codes for CASSKGASSYNSPLHF. The chain recombines TRBV7-6 with TRBJ1-6, with TRBD1 matching over 7 bases. The CDR3 consists of 16 residues. Germline V gene data show CDR1 as SGHVS and CDR2 as FNYEAQ. After removal of 5 bases from V and 0 bases from J, the junction contained 4 bases not matched to a gene.